These T cell receptor beta chains were read from a single sample in a study of follicular helper T cells after annual influenza vaccination. Using immunoSEQ multiplex PCR, the repertoire was profiled, and TCRdb retains in-frame clones only, with some absent. Found here are 3,500 to 5,000 clones, roughly 78% of them singletons; the top ten hold 0.87%. Source: CXCR5+ CD38- circulating T follicular helper cells from blood, taken 7 days after influenza vaccination. These TCRs come from an adult who received the influenza vaccine. The CDR3 runs from the conserved cysteine through the conserved F or W. D genes are given only for firm matches. Only part of the rows carry a size: once, few, many, or a class if the clone is expanded.

clone_size	d_call	v_call	j_call	cdr3_length	cdr3_nt	cdr3_aa
NA	TRBD2	TRBV6-6	TRBJ2-1	16	TGTGCCAGCAGTTACTCGTGGACTAGCGGGAACAATGAGCAGTTCTTC	CASSYSWTSGNNEQFF
NA	NA	TRBV4-1	TRBJ1-1	15	TGCGCCAGCAGCCAAGATAAGCTGGGGCAAAGAGTAGCTTTCTTT	CASSQDKLGQRVAFF
NA	TRBD1	TRBV28	TRBJ1-2	14	TGTGCCAGCAGTCCGGGACAGGGGAGGTATGGCTACACCTTC	CASSPGQGRYGYTF
NA	TRBD1	TRBV19	TRBJ2-7	15	TGTGCCAGTAGTAGACGACAGGGTGGGTCCTACGAGCAGTACTTC	CASSRRQGGSYEQYF
NA	NA	TRBV5-6	TRBJ1-2	13	TGTGCCAGCAGCGACACAAAAGATTATGGCTACACCTTC	CASSDTKDYGYTF
NA	TRBD1	TRBV28	TRBJ1-1	12	TGTGCCAGCAGGACAGGGGGGACTGAAGCTTTCTTT	CASRTGGTEAFF
NA	TRBD2	TRBV10-3	TRBJ2-3	15	TGTGCCATCAGTGACCGAGCGGGGGGCACAGATACGCAGTATTTT	CAISDRAGGTDTQYF
NA	NA	TRBV9	TRBJ1-2	11	TGTGCCAGCAGTGGGGGGGATGGCTACACCTTC	CASSGGDGYTF
once	TRBD1	TRBV5-1	TRBJ1-4	16	TGCGCCAGCAGCGGGGGACAGAGTGCAACTAATGAAAAACTGTTTTTT	CASSGGQSATNEKLFF
once	NA	TRBV14	TRBJ2-1	13	TGTGCCAGCAGCCGCTCCCGGTACAATGAGCAGTTCTTC	CASSRSRYNEQFF
NA	TRBD2	TRBV10-3	TRBJ2-1	12	TGTGCCATCAGCGAAACTAGCGCCCAGCAGTTCTTC	CAISETSAQQFF
NA	NA	TRBV13	TRBJ1-2	15	TGTGCCAGCAGCTTAGGTGCCAGCGGGGCCTATGGCTACACCTTC	CASSLGASGAYGYTF
few	NA	TRBV19	TRBJ1-6	15	TGTGCCAGTAGTATTGAGCGGATACGAACTTCACCCCTCCACTTT	CASSIERIRTSPLHF
NA	TRBD1	TRBV2	TRBJ1-2	16	TGTGCCAGCACCCCAGAGACAGGGGGATGGGGCTATGGCTACACCTTC	CASTPETGGWGYGYTF
NA	NA	TRBV5-3	TRBJ2-4	16	TGTGCCAGAAGCTATACGGGGGCTGTTGGCAAAAACATTCAGTACTTC	CARSYTGAVGKNIQYF
NA	NA	TRBV2	TRBJ2-5	11	TGTGCCAGCAGACGCACAGAGACCCAGTACTTC	CASRRTETQYF
NA	NA	TRBV7-9	TRBJ1-3	16	TGTGCCAGCAGCTCAGTCGCAGCGGCAGCTGGAAACACCATATATTTT	CASSSVAAAAGNTIYF
NA	TRBD1	TRBV5-6	TRBJ1-1	13	TGTGCCAGCAGAAGACAGGGAGGGACTGAAGCTTTCTTT	CASRRQGGTEAFF
NA	TRBD1	TRBV18	TRBJ2-5	14	TGTGCCAGCTCACGACAGGGGTTAGGGGAGACCCAGTACTTC	CASSRQGLGETQYF
NA	NA	TRBV11-2	TRBJ1-3	14	TGTGCCAGCAGCTTAGATCATGCTGGAAACACCATATATTTT	CASSLDHAGNTIYF
NA	NA	TRBV6-5	TRBJ1-5	13	TGTGCCAGCAGTGTGGCAGGCAATCAGCCCCAGCATTTT	CASSVAGNQPQHF
NA	NA	TRBV20-1	TRBJ1-1	11	TGCAGTGCTAGTGTCCGTAATGAAGCTTTCTTT	CSASVRNEAFF
NA	TRBD1	TRBV29-1	TRBJ1-4	13	TGCAGCGTTGGACAGGGGAGGGCTGAAAAACTGTTTTTT	CSVGQGRAEKLFF
NA	NA	TRBV7-8	TRBJ2-1	15	TGTGCCAGCAGCGCATTACCCGGACCTTACAATGAGCAGTTCTTC	CASSALPGPYNEQFF
once	TRBD1	TRBV11-2	TRBJ2-7	14	TGTGCCAGCACCAGGACAGGGGTGGCCTACGAGCAGTACTTC	CASTRTGVAYEQYF
NA	NA	TRBV12-5	TRBJ2-1	19	TGTGCTAGTGGTTTGGCTCAAATTGGGGGCGCAGGGTCCTACAATGAGCAGTTCTTC	CASGLAQIGGAGSYNEQFF
NA	TRBD2	TRBV18	TRBJ2-3	18	TGTGCCAGCTCACGATCGACTAGCGGGAGCCTGAGCACAGATACGCAGTATTTT	CASSRSTSGSLSTDTQYF
NA	NA	TRBV5-5	TRBJ2-3	16	TGTGCCAGCAGCCTCGGAGGTCAGGGGACATCGGATACGCAGTATTTT	CASSLGGQGTSDTQYF
NA	NA	TRBV19	TRBJ2-7	14	TGTGCCACCGCGCAACGGTCGAGCTCCTACGAGCAGTACTTC	CATAQRSSSYEQYF
NA	TRBD2	TRBV11-3	TRBJ2-1	18	TGTGCCAGCAGCTTTGGGCTAGCGGGAGTAGCGGACTACAATGAGCAGTTCTTC	CASSFGLAGVADYNEQFF
NA	TRBD2	TRBV28	TRBJ2-4	19	TGTGCCAGCAGACCACCGGGACTAGCGGGAAAAGGGGCCAAAAACATTCAGTACTTC	CASRPPGLAGKGAKNIQYF
NA	NA	TRBV29-1	TRBJ1-1	13	TGCAGCGTTGAAGCCTCAGGGAACACTGAAGCTTTCTTT	CSVEASGNTEAFF
once	TRBD1	TRBV5-6	TRBJ2-5	14	TGTGCCAGCAGCGAACAGGGGGCCCAAGAGACCCAGTACTTC	CASSEQGAQETQYF
NA	NA	TRBV7-2	TRBJ1-2	14	TGTGCCAGCAGCTTAGGGTGGAGGAGTGGTGGCTACACCTTC	CASSLGWRSGGYTF
NA	NA	TRBV29-1	TRBJ2-3	13	TGCAGCGGAGGGGACGGATTGATAAATACGCAGTATTTT	CSGGDGLINTQYF
NA	TRBD1	TRBV5-1	TRBJ2-1	15	TGCGCCAGCAGCTTAACCGGGACAGCCTACAATGAGCAGTTCTTC	CASSLTGTAYNEQFF
NA	NA	TRBV6-1	TRBJ1-2	13	TGTGCCAGCAGTTCGACGGGAAACTATGGCTACACCTTC	CASSSTGNYGYTF
NA	TRBD1	TRBV19	TRBJ2-7	14	TGTGCCAGTAGTATCAGCCAGGGGGTTTACGAGCAGTACTTC	CASSISQGVYEQYF
NA	NA	TRBV2	TRBJ1-4	17	TGTGCCAGCAGTGAAGCTTTGAGGGGAGGACTCTATGAAAAACTGTTTTTT	CASSEALRGGLYEKLFF
NA	NA	TRBV28	TRBJ1-2	14	TGTGCCAGCAGTATCTTGGGGAGGAGTGGTGGCTACACCTTC	CASSILGRSGGYTF